This passage covers 18 T cell receptor beta chains from one sample sequenced in a study of T-cell memory formation after mild COVID-19. TCRdb re-called the 5' RACE reads with MiXCR, one entry per CDR3 protein. The table records roughly 150,000 distinct CDR3 sequences, over 10% of them present only once. Sequencing used PBMCs or a T cell subset sorted from them (not recorded which). Receptor source: a young man who had mild COVID-19 (a few samples of this study predate the infection). Cell type and time point are not known.

This clonotype was seen many times. J is TRBJ2-3 and V is TRBV7-2, with 10 bases aligning to TRBD2. CDR1 SGHTA and CDR2 FQGNSA come from the germline V gene. The CDR3 sequence is 16 residues long. The trim removed 5 bases at V and 4 bases at J, leaving 9 bases unmatched. The DNA for the CDR3 is TGTGCCAGCAGCCGAGCTAGCGGGGGAGGGGCAGATACGCAGTATTTT. Translated: CASSRASGGGADTQYF.

The sample holds a few counts of this clonotype. V gene TRBV3-1 combines with J gene TRBJ2-1, with 12 positions matching TRBD2. The CDR3 has 15 amino acids. Germline V CDR1 and CDR2: LGHDT, YNNKEL (reference sequence). J lost 8 bases, V lost 5 bases, and 7 bases had no gene match. As DNA, the CDR3 is TGTGCCAGCAGCGTATCTAGCGGGGGGGCGGATGAGCAGTTCTTC. Its translation is CASSVSSGGADEQFF.

This clonotype has more than one count but fewer than ten. This chain links TRBV5-5 with TRBJ2-7; 9 positions agree with TRBD1. In germline, CDR1 is SGHKS, CDR2 YYEKEE (reference sequence). This CDR3 region has 16 residues. Trimming cost V 0 bases and J 5 bases; bases outside gene matches: 9. The DNA for the CDR3 is TGTGCCAGCAGCTTGGGACCTTCGACAGGGGGAAACGAGCAGTACTTC. Residues: CASSLGPSTGGNEQYF.

On this clonotype itself: A read error is possible here, since a much larger clone lies one base away. V usage is TRBV4-3 and J usage is TRBJ2-2; D may be TRBD2 (6 bases). The CDR3 is 17 residues long. Trimming removed 0 bases from V and 1 base from J, with 12 bases in between. Germline V CDR1 and CDR2: LGHNA, YSLEER. The CDR3 nucleotides are TGCGCCAGCAGCCAAGAAACGGGGCGGGAGAACACCGGGGAGCTGTTTTTT. Translating gives CASSQETGRENTGELFF.

This chain joins TRBV5-4 and TRBJ1-2, with D maybe TRBD1 (5 bases). This CDR3 is 14 amino acids long. Germline loops: CDR1 SGHNT, CDR2 YYREEE (reference sequence). V dropped 5 bases and J dropped 0 bases, with 11 bases sitting between them. CDR3 sequence (DNA): TGTGCCAGCAGGGGGACCGAGACTAACTATGGCTACACCTTC. Translating it yields CASRGTETNYGYTF.

There are a few counts of this clonotype. Its ends do not fully match the called genes, so a read error is possible. The gene calls are TRBV20-1 and TRBJ1-5; unclear D gene. Germline values: CDR1 DFQATT, CDR2 SNEGSKA (reference sequence). This CDR3 is built from 13 residues. Written as DNA, the CDR3 is TGCAGTGCTAGAGATGTTAGCGATCAGCCCCAGCATTTT. Protein sequence: CSARDVSDQPQHF.

This clonotype was picked up a small number of times. This chain links TRBV5-1 with TRBJ1-6; D call uncertain. Trimming removed 5 bases from V and 7 bases from J, with 13 bases in between. Germline V lookup: CDR1 SGHRS, CDR2 YFSETQ. This CDR3 has 14 amino acids. The CDR3 protein is CASRPAGFNSPLHF. For the CDR3, the DNA is TGCGCCAGCAGACCTGCCGGGTTCAATTCACCCCTCCACTTT.

V gene TRBV20-1 combines with J gene TRBJ2-5, with D possibly TRBD1 on 6 matching bases. The CDR3 length is 15 residues. Germline values: CDR1 DFQATT, CDR2 SNEGSKA (reference sequence). The germline V and J ends were trimmed by 4 bases and 2 bases, with 17 bases remaining between them. For the CDR3, the DNA is TGCAGTGCTATGAGACAGGCGTCTCGTCAAGAGACCCAGTACTTC. Its protein product is CSAMRQASRQETQYF.

The chain couples TRBV7-3 to TRBJ2-3, with 12 bases fitting TRBD2. V gave up 5 bases and J gave up 6 bases; unmatched junction bases: 6. CDR1 is SGHTA, CDR2 FQGTGA, per germline. There are 15 residues in the CDR3. CDR3 sequence: CASSPSGGAPDTQYF. Written as DNA, the CDR3 is TGTGCCAGCAGCCCTAGCGGGGGGGCACCCGATACGCAGTATTTT.

This sequence joins TRBV5-1 and TRBJ2-2, with D unclear. The V gene's germline CDR1 is SGHRS and CDR2 YFSETQ. Trimming removed 4 bases at V and 8 bases at J, with 9 bases between. The CDR3 totals 12 residues. The CDR3 DNA is TGCGCCAGCAGCCTTCGCCAAGGGGAGCTGTTTTTT. Translating it yields CASSLRQGELFF.

This clonotype has more than one count but fewer than ten. The chain carries TRBV12-3 or TRBV12-4 and TRBJ2-7; D gene ambiguous. The CDR3 contains 14 residues. The V and J ends lost 2 bases and 4 bases respectively, with 12 bases between them. CDR3 protein: CASSLRSIGYEQYF. CDR3 coding DNA: TGTGCCAGCAGTTTACGGAGTATCGGTTACGAGCAGTACTTC.

There are a few counts of this clonotype. The chain uses TRBV4-3 and TRBJ2-5; no firm D call. V lost 0 bases to trimming and J lost 7 bases, with 6 bases between them. Germline assignment: CDR1 LGHNA and CDR2 YSLEER. This CDR3 contains 12 residues. CDR3 bases: TGCGCCAGCAGCCAAGATGATGGGACCCAGTACTTC. This gives the protein CASSQDDGTQYF.

The chain couples TRBV6-5 to TRBJ1-4, with TRBD1 as a possible D gene (5 bases). Germline CDR1 reads MNHEY; CDR2 reads SVGAGI. The CDR3 has 12 amino acids. With 2 bases removed from V and 16 bases from J, the gap between germline ends came to 14 bases. The CDR3 bases are TGTGCCAGCAGTTACGCCGGGGGTTTCTGGTTTTTT. Translating gives CASSYAGGFWFF.

In this sample, this clonotype turned up a few times. The chain carries TRBV5-1 and TRBJ2-5, with 7 bases fitting TRBD1. In germline, CDR1 is SGHRS, CDR2 YFSETQ. Trimming took 4 bases from V and 4 from J; bases not matched to a gene: 13. This CDR3 region has 16 residues. The CDR3 DNA follows: TGCGCCAGCAGCCGAGAGGGGGCCCCCCGCCCAGAGACCCAGTACTTC. Protein: CASSREGAPRPETQYF. Using reference TRBV5-1 and TRBJ2-5 for the parts outside the CDR3, the full variable domain is KAGVTQTPRYLIKTRGQQVTLSCSPISGHRSVSWYQQTPGQGLQFLFEYFSETQRNKGNFPGRFSGRQFSNSRSEMNVSTLELGDSALYLCASSREGAPRPETQYFGPGTRLLVL.

This clonotype was seen a handful of times. This chain links TRBV29-1 with TRBJ2-3; D not resolved. V lost 6 bases and J lost 1, with 5 bases in between. The CDR3 runs 11 residues. Germline CDR1 is SQVTM and CDR2 is ANQGSEA. In nucleotides, the CDR3 is TGCAGCGTCGTGGGCACAGATACGCAGTATTTT. Amino acid sequence: CSVVGTDTQYF.

This clonotype has only a few counts. V and J are TRBV7-9 and TRBJ2-5; no clear D. Germline V gene lookup returns CDR1 SEHNR and CDR2 FQNEAQ (reference sequence). Trimming pared 5 bases from V and 1 base from J, leaving 5 bases between. The CDR3 length is 12 residues. The CDR3 protein is CASSPPQETQYF. The CDR3 DNA reads TGTGCCAGCAGCCCGCCCCAAGAGACCCAGTACTTC.

This sequence joins TRBV7-2 and TRBJ2-1; D is perhaps TRBD1 (5 bases). Germline CDR1 SGHTA, CDR2 FQGNSA. V was cut by 1 base and J by 5 bases, with 12 bases left in between. CDR3 size: 15 residues. CDR3 coding DNA: TGTGCCAGCAGCTTAGTTGTGACAGACAACAATGAGCAGTTCTTC. The encoded protein is CASSLVVTDNNEQFF.

V and J are TRBV5-1 and TRBJ1-1, with TRBD1 identical over 9 bases. Germline assignment: CDR1 SGHRS and CDR2 YFSETQ. Trimming removed 3 bases from V and 1 base from J; junction bases left unmatched: 7. CDR3 length: 16 residues. CDR3 bases: TGCGCCAGCAGCTGGACAGGGGCGCGGGGGAACACTGAAGCTTTCTTT. Its protein is CASSWTGARGNTEAFF.